Listed here are 32 T cell receptor beta chains from one sample, sequenced in a study of blood T cells in healthy people across ages. Combining a sample-barcoded 5' primer with a J-beta primer mix, a second PCR ran for 7 to 11 cycles. TCRdb re-called the 5' RACE reads through MiXCR, storing one row per CDR3 protein. The sample lists approximately 880,000 distinct CDR3 sequences, roughly 52% occurring once. The sequencing input was blood. The origin of the receptors is a man aged 25 to 40 in good health.

With regard to this clonotype: A junction end diverges from the germline sequence, so it may reflect a read error. V usage is TRBV5-1 and J usage is TRBJ1-2, with D possibly TRBD1 on 5 matching bases. CDR3 length equals 16 residues. In germline, CDR1 is SGHRS, CDR2 YFSETQ. The DNA for the CDR3 is TGCGCCGGCAGCTTGGAGGGCAGGGAAGGCTACTATGGCTACACCTTC. It encodes CAGSLEGREGYYGYTF.

V usage is TRBV7-2 and J usage is TRBJ1-4; D gene uncertain. CDR1 is SGHTA, CDR2 FQGNSA, per germline. Deletions cut 5 bases from V and 4 bases from J, with 14 bases between. The CDR3 consists of 15 residues. The DNA for the CDR3 is TGTGCCAGCAGCCCTGATAGACGGAATAATGAAAAACTGTTTTTT. Its translation is CASSPDRRNNEKLFF.

This rearrangement joins TRBV4-1 to TRBJ2-1; 7 bases line up with TRBD2. The CDR3 has 12 residues. Germline V CDR1 and CDR2: MGHRA, YSYEKL. V lost 1 base and J lost 14; bases outside the gene matches: 5. The CDR3 region has the DNA TGCGCCAGCAGCCAAGGGGGGGGTTGGAAGTTCTTC. Protein: CASSQGGGWKFF.

The chain recombines TRBV5-1 with TRBJ1-1; no definite D call. V lost 4 bases and J 0 bases, leaving 10 bases between the germline ends. This CDR3 region has 14 residues. The germline CDR1 and CDR2 sequences are SGHRS and YFSETQ. CDR3 DNA sequence: TGCGCCAGCAGCGTTGACACAGTGAACACTGAAGCTTTCTTT. Residues: CASSVDTVNTEAFF.

This clonotype was picked up a small number of times. The V gene is TRBV4-1, the J gene TRBJ1-1; tentative D call: TRBD1 (5 bases). CDR1 is MGHRA and CDR2 is YSYEKL in the germline V gene. Trimming shortened V by 0 bases and J by 3 bases, and 11 bases separated the two germline ends. There are 15 residues in the CDR3. This CDR3 is CASSQDPGTHTEAFF. In DNA form, the CDR3 reads TGCGCCAGCAGCCAAGATCCAGGGACCCACACTGAAGCTTTCTTT.

This clonotype was counted between two and nine times. This chain links TRBV3-1 with TRBJ2-1; TRBD2 matches 11 bases. This CDR3 comprises 15 residues. Looked up from germline, CDR1 is LGHDT and CDR2 is YNNKEL (reference sequence). Trimming at V came to 1 base and at J to 10 bases, leaving 6 bases not matched to a gene. CDR3 sequence: CASSQGSGGAEEQFF. The DNA of the CDR3 is TGTGCCAGCAGCCAAGGTAGCGGGGGGGCTGAAGAGCAGTTCTTC.

V and J are TRBV11-2 and TRBJ2-1; 11 nucleotides line up with TRBD2. The J call may be faulty, since TRBJ2-7 better matches the DNA end. Germline V gives CDR1 SGHAT, CDR2 FQNNGV. The CDR3 has 16 residues. The CDR3 reads CASSPTSGGSYNEQYF. Written as DNA, the CDR3 is TGTGCCAGCAGCCCTACTAGCGGGGGCTCCTACAATGAGCAGTACTTC.

This clonotype was counted once. V and J are TRBV6-1 and TRBJ1-3, with D tentatively TRBD1 (6 bases). The germline gives CDR1 MNHNS, CDR2 SASEGT. The V gene lost 3 bases and the J gene lost 2 bases, with 11 bases spanning the gap. This CDR3 has 15 amino acids. The CDR3 loop is CASSDDRLTGNTIYF. The CDR3 DNA is TGTGCCAGCAGTGATGACAGGTTGACTGGAAACACCATATATTTT.

In this sample, this clonotype turned up a few times. V is TRBV29-1 and J is TRBJ1-1; no clear D. Germline loops: CDR1 SQVTM, CDR2 ANQGSEA. The CDR3 is 11 residues long. The V end lost 4 bases, the J end lost 0 bases, and 3 bases lay between the germline ends. The CDR3 region has the DNA TGCAGCGTTGCACTGAACACTGAAGCTTTCTTT. Its translation is CSVALNTEAFF.

Only one count was recorded for this clonotype. Compared with germline, one end of the junction differs, possibly owing to a read error. The gene calls are TRBV4-2 and TRBJ2-6, with D perhaps assigned TRBD1 or TRBD2 (6 bases each). Germline V gives CDR1 LGHNA, CDR2 YNFKEQ. CDR3 length: 16 amino acids. The chain's CDR3 is CASSQLDGSGANLLTF. The CDR3 nucleotides read TGTGCCAGCAGCCAGTTGGACGGGTCGGGGGCCAACCTCCTGACTTTC.

The chain joins TRBV4-3 to TRBJ2-1, with 8 bases lining up with TRBD1. This CDR3 has 15 amino acids. V lost 3 bases to trimming and J lost 13 bases; unmatched junction nucleotides: 14. Germline V gives CDR1 LGHNA, CDR2 YSLEER. CDR3 in amino acids: CASSQTGAMTETQFF. Written as DNA, the CDR3 is TGCGCCAGCAGCCAGACAGGGGCCATGACCGAGACCCAGTTCTTC.

This sequence joins TRBV20-1 and TRBJ2-3; D perhaps matches TRBD1 (6 bases). This CDR3 comprises 14 residues. Per the germline V gene, CDR1 is DFQATT and CDR2 is SNEGSKA (reference sequence). V lost 7 bases and J lost 0, with 14 bases in between. The CDR3 here is CSVSLGASTDTQYF. For the CDR3, the DNA is TGCAGTGTTAGCTTGGGGGCGAGCACAGATACGCAGTATTTT.

This sequence joins TRBV20-1 and TRBJ1-4, with D maybe TRBD1 (5 bases). V lost 1 base and J lost 7, with 13 bases in between. The CDR3 length is 14 residues. The germline V gene has CDR1 DFQATT and CDR2 SNEGSKA (reference sequence). Written as DNA, the CDR3 is TGCAGTGCTAGAGTGGCAGGGAGAGGTGAAAAACTGTTTTTT. The encoded protein is CSARVAGRGEKLFF.

The chain's CDR3 is CASSLVRQINSGANVLTF. Here the CDR3 DNA reads TGTGCCAGCAGCTTAGTCCGTCAGATTAACTCCGGGGCCAACGTCCTGACTTTC. The chain is built from TRBV11-2 and TRBJ2-6, with no clear D. The CDR3 contains 18 residues. V lost 1 base to trimming and J lost 4 bases, with 17 bases between them. CDR1 is SGHAT, CDR2 FQNNGV, per germline.

This clonotype was seen a few times. J is TRBJ2-5 and V is TRBV7-9; 9 nucleotides line up with TRBD2. The V gene end was trimmed by 3 bases and the J gene end by 5 bases; junction bases not matched to a gene: 4. Germline assignment: CDR1 SEHNR and CDR2 FQNEAQ (reference sequence). This CDR3 has 14 residues. The CDR3 here is CASSFSSGDETQYF. CDR3 nucleotide sequence: TGTGCCAGCAGCTTTTCTAGCGGGGATGAGACCCAGTACTTC.

The chain is built from TRBV6-6 and TRBJ2-7; 7 bases fit TRBD1. The CDR3 is 15 residues long. The trim removed 3 bases at V and 2 bases at J, leaving 7 bases unmatched. The germline V gene has CDR1 MNHNY and CDR2 SVGAGI (reference sequence). The CDR3 reads CASSYRTGHPYEQYF. The CDR3 region has the DNA TGTGCCAGCAGTTATAGGACAGGCCACCCCTACGAGCAGTACTTC.

The rearrangement uses TRBV4-1 and TRBJ1-6; tentatively, D is TRBD1 (5 bases). V was cut by 2 bases and J by 6 bases, with 11 bases left in between. CDR1 and CDR2 (germline): MGHRA, YSYEKL. The CDR3 runs 15 residues. This chain's CDR3 is CASSQQGPGNSPLHF. The CDR3 DNA is TGCGCCAGCAGCCAACAGGGCCCCGGTAATTCACCCCTCCACTTT.

V and J are TRBV24-1 and TRBJ2-7; 7 nucleotides line up with TRBD2. CDR3 length equals 14 residues. V shed 4 bases, J shed 6 bases, and the junction held 8 bases outside the gene matches. Germline CDR1 and CDR2: KGHDR and SFDVKD. CDR3 nucleotide sequence: TGTGCCACCAGTGAGGGAGGGTTTAACAGCGAGCAGTACTTC. Its protein product is CATSEGGFNSEQYF.

The chain combines TRBV6-5 with TRBJ2-3, with 9 positions matching TRBD1. Germline values: CDR1 MNHEY, CDR2 SVGAGI. The CDR3 runs to 15 residues. The V gene end was trimmed by 4 bases and the J gene end by 4 bases; junction bases not matched to a gene: 6. CDR3 sequence reads: CASSLQGAQADTQYF. The CDR3 DNA reads TGTGCCAGCAGTTTACAGGGGGCGCAGGCAGATACGCAGTATTTT.

CDR3: CASTTTGTGAHGYTF. CDR3 in DNA: TGTGCCAGCACCACGACCGGGACAGGGGCCCATGGCTACACCTTC. The chain is built from TRBV12-3 or TRBV12-4 and TRBJ1-2, with TRBD1 matching over 10 bases. The CDR3 covers 15 residues. With 7 bases clipped from V and 6 bases from J, the junction kept 11 bases outside the gene matches.

This clonotype was seen a few times. The rearrangement links TRBV27 to TRBJ2-7; D possibly corresponds to TRBD2 (5 bases). The CDR3 consists of 13 residues. V was cut by 5 bases and J by 2 bases, with 10 bases left in between. Looked up from germline, CDR1 is MNHEY and CDR2 is SMNVEV (reference sequence). CDR3 protein: CASSDGVAYEQYF. The DNA of the CDR3 is TGTGCCAGCAGTGACGGGGTCGCCTACGAGCAGTACTTC.

This clonotype came up many times. The chain carries TRBV20-1 and TRBJ2-7; D is uncertain. Trimming cost V 5 bases and J 3 bases, with 11 bases left between them. Germline CDR1 reads DFQATT; CDR2 reads SNEGSKA (reference sequence). This CDR3 is built from 12 residues. The chain's CDR3 is CSADPQNYEQYF. The CDR3 bases are TGCAGTGCTGATCCACAGAACTACGAGCAGTACTTC.

This clonotype occurred a few times. The chain is built from TRBV29-1 and TRBJ2-7; D unclear. CDR3 length: 13 amino acids. Trimming left V 6 bases short and J 2 bases short, with 14 bases between. In germline, CDR1 is SQVTM, CDR2 ANQGSEA. CDR3 sequence reads: CSVTGPRTYEQYF. The CDR3 DNA reads as TGCAGCGTAACCGGGCCACGAACCTACGAGCAGTACTTC.

This clonotype was observed a handful of times. The V and J genes are TRBV4-1 and TRBJ2-7; possibly TRBD1 for D (6 bases). The germline CDR1 and CDR2 sequences are MGHRA and YSYEKL. The CDR3 consists of 14 residues. V was cut by 3 bases and J by 5 bases, with 14 bases left in between. This chain's CDR3 is CASSQDLQGHEQYF. CDR3 nucleotides: TGCGCCAGCAGCCAGGATCTACAGGGCCACGAGCAGTACTTC.

This clonotype has a handful of counts. The V call is TRBV12-3 or TRBV12-4, the J call TRBJ2-7, with 9 bases fitting TRBD1. Losses at the gene ends were 6 bases for V and 6 bases for J; bases not matched to a gene: 6. The CDR3 contains 13 residues. The CDR3: CASRGTGLSEQYF. For the CDR3, the DNA is TGTGCCAGCAGGGGGACAGGGCTGAGCGAGCAGTACTTC.

V usage is TRBV7-9 and J usage is TRBJ2-5, with D unclear. The length of the CDR3 is 13 residues. Looked up from germline, CDR1 is SEHNR and CDR2 is FQNEAQ (reference sequence). V lost 1 base, J lost 5 bases, and 8 bases lay in between. CDR3 residues: CASSLDVVETQYF. For the CDR3, the DNA is TGTGCCAGCAGCTTAGACGTCGTGGAGACCCAGTACTTC.

At least ten counts were recorded for this clonotype. This chain links TRBV7-9 with TRBJ2-7; no clear D. CDR1 SEHNR and CDR2 FQNEAQ come from the germline V gene (reference sequence). V gave up 5 bases and J gave up 2 bases, with 7 bases separating them. This CDR3 region has 12 residues. The CDR3 is CASSPGAYEQYF. As DNA, the CDR3 is TGTGCCAGCAGCCCCGGAGCCTACGAGCAGTACTTC.

The CDR3 sequence: CASSERKTGTGLNYGYTF. CDR3 DNA: TGTGCCAGCAGTGAACGGAAAACCGGGACAGGGTTAAACTATGGCTACACCTTC. V is TRBV2 and J is TRBJ1-2; 9 nucleotides line up with TRBD1. The CDR3 contains 18 residues. Germline assignment: CDR1 SNHLY and CDR2 FYNNEI. With V trimmed by 2 bases and J by 2 bases, 12 bases remained unmatched.

This clonotype was observed many times. This chain connects TRBV11-1 to TRBJ2-5, with D perhaps TRBD1 (6 bases). The CDR3 is made up of 15 amino acids. V was trimmed by 3 bases and J by 0 bases, leaving 11 bases between them. Per germline, CDR1 SGHAT and CDR2 FQDESV (reference sequence). CDR3 in DNA: TGTGCCAGCAGCTTTAGTAGGGGGTACCAAGAGACCCAGTACTTC. It translates to CASSFSRGYQETQYF.

V and J are TRBV20-1 and TRBJ2-1, with D possibly called TRBD1 or TRBD2 (7 bases each). Deletions cut 5 bases from V and 5 bases from J, with 16 bases between. The CDR3 runs to 14 residues. Germline V gene data show CDR1 as DFQATT and CDR2 as SNEGSKA (reference sequence). The CDR3 bases are TGCAGTGCTCGACGATCAGGGGGGGACAATGAGCAGTTCTTC. Its translation is CSARRSGGDNEQFF.

This clonotype showed up just a few times. The V call is TRBV12-3 or TRBV12-4, the J call TRBJ2-5, with 8 positions matching TRBD1. Losses at the gene ends were 6 bases for V and 5 bases for J; bases not matched to a gene: 14. The CDR3 sequence is 16 residues long. Here the CDR3 reads CASSSNDRGSEETQYF. In DNA, the CDR3 is TGTGCCAGCAGCTCAAACGACAGGGGATCAGAGGAGACCCAGTACTTC.

The CDR3 nucleotides read TGTGCCAGCAGGCGGACAGGGCTTGAAGAGACCCAGTACTTC. This gives the protein CASRRTGLEETQYF. The rearrangement links TRBV12-3 or TRBV12-4 to TRBJ2-5; TRBD1 aligns across 8 bases. After removal of 6 bases from V and 3 bases from J, the junction contained 6 bases not matched to a gene. This CDR3 has 14 residues.